This T cell receptor (beta chain) derives from a study of blood T cell repertoires in COVID-19. Study-level information: The United States, Italy and Spain supplied acute and convalescent COVID-19 samples. In each case, the material was cDNA or gDNA derived from T cells, B-cell-depleted T cells, or PBMCs.

In the source study's methods: The assay estimated nucleated cells by amplifying reference gene primers. The protocol was immunoSEQ multiplex PCR, while the TCRdb copy is restricted to in-frame clones and leaves out a portion. V, J and clone size were drawn from that table, and D and trimming were deduced from the DNA. The data hold 130,000 to 150,000 clones, with more than 70% observed a single time. V shed 4 bases, J shed 7 bases, and the junction held 6 bases outside the gene matches. The CDR3 runs 13 residues. Germline assignment: CDR1 SEHNR and CDR2 FQNEAQ (reference sequence). This TCR was recovered from a man aged 60-69 years with active or convalescent COVID-19. The sequencing sample was made of peripheral blood. The J gene is TRBJ1-2, the V gene TRBV7-9; 7 positions agree with TRBD1. The chain's CDR3 is CASSSRGAFGYTF. The CDR3 bases are TGTGCCAGCAGCTCCAGGGGGGCGTTTGGCTACACCTTC.